The 11 T cell receptor beta chains in this list originate from one sample, sequenced in a study of blood T cell repertoires in COVID-19. Sequencing was performed with immunoSEQ multiplex PCR; in TCRdb, only in-frame clones are kept and a portion is missing. This sample carries 200,000 to 300,000 clones, around four fifths of them seen once, and the ten largest clones take 3.5% to 5%. The specimen was peripheral blood. Receptors were obtained from a man in his 60s with acute or convalescent COVID-19.

V is TRBV18 and J is TRBJ1-2; TRBD1 aligns across 8 bases. Germline lookup yields CDR1 KGHSH and CDR2 LQKENI. CDR3 length equals 13 residues. With 7 bases clipped from V and 8 bases from J, the junction kept 9 bases outside the gene matches. The CDR3 protein is CASFQGRGQGYTF. The CDR3 bases are TGTGCCAGCTTCCAGGGCAGGGGGCAAGGCTACACCTTC. Together with reference TRBV18 and TRBJ1-2, the CDR3 gives the full variable domain: NAGVMQNPRHLVRRRGQEARLRCSPMKGHSHVYWYRQLPEEGLKFMVYLQKENIIDESGMPKERFSAEFPKEGPSILRIQQVVRGDSAAYFCASFQGRGQGYTFGSGTRLTVV.

V and J are TRBV7-2 and TRBJ2-2, with 7 positions matching TRBD2. V gave up 5 bases and J gave up 6 bases; unmatched junction bases: 9. Germline-derived CDR1 and CDR2 are SGHTA and FQGNSA. The length of the CDR3 is 15 residues. The CDR3 nucleotides read TGTGCCAGCAGCCCCCGGACTAGTGGGTCCGGGGAGCTGTTTTTT. The encoded protein is CASSPRTSGSGELFF.

The V gene is TRBV20-1, the J gene TRBJ1-1; D ambiguous. The CDR3 is 11 amino acids. Germline lookup yields CDR1 DFQATT and CDR2 SNEGSKA (reference sequence). The CDR3 DNA sequence: TGCACCGAGGGCCGTCTCACTGAAGCTTTCTTT. Its translation is CTEGRLTEAFF.

The V and J genes are TRBV29-1 and TRBJ2-1; 8 bases align to TRBD2. The CDR3 loop spans 13 amino acids. CDR1 SQVTM and CDR2 ANQGSEA come from the germline V gene. After removal of 7 bases from V and 0 bases from J, the junction contained 2 bases not matched to a gene. The CDR3 nucleotides read TGCAGCGCCGGGACTAGCTCCTACAATGAGCAGTTCTTC. This encodes CSAGTSSYNEQFF.

V gene TRBV25-1 combines with J gene TRBJ2-3, with TRBD1 identical over 8 bases. CDR3 length: 15 amino acids. Germline assignment: CDR1 MGHDK and CDR2 SYGVNS. The V gene end was trimmed by 2 bases and the J gene end by 2 bases; junction bases not matched to a gene: 3. The CDR3 here is CASSERDRNTDTQYF. CDR3 nucleotide sequence: TGTGCCAGCAGTGAACGGGACAGGAACACAGATACGCAGTATTTT. Complete variable domain (other parts from reference TRBV25-1 and TRBJ2-3): EADIYQTPRYLVIGTGKKITLECSQTMGHDKMYWYQQDPGMELHLIHYSYGVNSTEKGDLSSESTVSRIRTEHFPLTLESARPSHTSQYLCASSERDRNTDTQYFGPGTRLTVL.

This clone is a singleton in its sample. The chain combines TRBV7-3 with TRBJ2-3; 11 positions agree with TRBD2. CDR3 length: 16 residues. Trimming cost V 5 bases and J 2 bases; bases outside gene matches: 6. Germline CDR1 is SGHTA and CDR2 is FQGTGA. CDR3 sequence: CASSPRLAGLTDTQYF. The CDR3, as DNA: TGTGCCAGCAGCCCCCGACTAGCGGGGCTCACAGATACGCAGTATTTT. The complete variable domain, with remaining parts taken from reference TRBV7-3 and TRBJ2-3, reads GAGVSQTPSNKVTEKGKYVELRCDPISGHTALYWYRQSLGQGPEFLIYFQGTGAADDSGLPNDRFFAVRPEGSVSTLKIQRTERGDSAVYLCASSPRLAGLTDTQYFGPGTRLTVL.

This rearrangement joins TRBV4-1 to TRBJ2-3; 11 nucleotides line up with TRBD2. Germline assignment: CDR1 MGHRA and CDR2 YSYEKL. V lost 4 bases to trimming and J lost 4 bases; unmatched junction nucleotides: 4. This CDR3 has 15 amino acids. CDR3 nucleotides: TGCGCCAGCAGCCTGATAGCGGGAGGGGCAGATACGCAGTATTTT. This translates into CASSLIAGGADTQYF.

The genes are TRBV4-2 and TRBJ2-3; TRBD2 aligns across 8 bases. V gave up 4 bases and J gave up 5 bases; unmatched junction bases: 5. CDR1 and CDR2 from the germline V gene are LGHNA and YNFKEQ. This CDR3 contains 14 residues. Here the CDR3 reads CASSRGLVGDTQYF. The CDR3 bases are TGTGCCAGCAGCCGGGGACTAGTCGGAGATACGCAGTATTTT.

CDR3 nucleotide sequence: TGTGCCAGCAGCCGGACAGGGCGTTCCTACGAGCAGTACTTC. Its protein is CASSRTGRSYEQYF. The chain links TRBV21-1 to TRBJ2-7; the table's D call, TRBD1, was not checked against the DNA. TRBV21-1 is an annotated pseudogene. The CDR3 contains 14 residues.

The J gene is TRBJ1-6, the V gene TRBV28, with D possibly being TRBD1 (5 bases). This CDR3 is built from 20 residues. V shed 5 bases and J shed 2 bases, with 25 bases lying between them. Germline-derived CDR1 and CDR2 are MDHEN and SYDVKM. CDR3 amino acids: CASSPPGGVVGRTYNSPLHF. As DNA, the CDR3 is TGTGCCAGCAGTCCCCCCGGGGGGGTTGTCGGACGAACCTATAATTCACCCCTCCACTTT. The complete variable domain, with remaining parts taken from reference TRBV28 and TRBJ1-6, reads DVKVTQSSRYLVKRTGEKVFLECVQDMDHENMFWYRQDPGLGLRLIYFSYDVKMKEKGDIPEGYSVSREKKERFSLILESASTNQTSMYLCASSPPGGVVGRTYNSPLHFGNGTRLTVT.

V usage is TRBV12-5 and J usage is TRBJ2-1; 12 bases are shared with TRBD2. The CDR3 totals 16 residues. Trimming at V came to 4 bases and at J to 9 bases, leaving 10 bases not matched to a gene. Germline CDR1 and CDR2: LGHNT and FRNRAP. This CDR3 reads CASGSPGLAGGTEQFF. The CDR3 coding sequence is TGTGCTAGTGGTTCGCCCGGGCTAGCGGGAGGGACTGAGCAGTTCTTC.